In this sample, the clone carrying this T cell receptor beta chain turned up many times. The data were taken from a study of T cells in Graves' hyperthyroidism and ophthalmopathy. From germline, CDR1 is DFQATT and CDR2 SNEGSKA (reference sequence). There are 10 residues in the CDR3. Trimming took off 7 bases at V and 6 bases at J, with 9 bases between the two ends. TCR beta CDR3 region amplification was performed from RNA transcripts. First-round RT-PCR of the TCR CDR3 relied on the HTBI primer set. MiXCR, run by TCRdb on the multiplex PCR reads, gives a single entry per CDR3 protein. The sample has hundreds of thousands of distinct CDR3 sequences, 13% to 15% seen once; the top ten hold 9.5% to 13%. Hyperthyroidism patients were newly diagnosed, had disease duration under 2 months, and were aged 18 to 65 years. Exclusion criteria comprised uncontrolled infection, other autoimmune disease, pregnancy or lactation.

This clonotype originated in a woman under 30 with Graves' hyperthyroidism. Sequenced sample: blood. The rearrangement joins TRBV20-1 to TRBJ1-1; perhaps TRBD1 as D (5 bases). The CDR3 spells CSVVGAEAFF. In DNA, the CDR3 is TGCAGTGTGGTAGGGGCTGAAGCTTTCTTT.